This TCR beta chain was identified in a study of T cell repertoires in cytomegalovirus infection. TCRdb fed the reads into MiXCR, producing one record per CDR3 protein. The sample yields about 900,000 distinct CDR3 sequences, 31% seen once. In germline, CDR1 is MNHEY, CDR2 SMNVEV (reference sequence). The CDR3 length is 15 residues. Trimming took 5 bases from V and 5 from J, leaving 19 bases between them. This clonotype was observed a few times. The antigen is undetermined. The sequence came from a human donor in good health (CMV status not recorded). Some clones in this sample may be carry-over from other donors' samples. The sample was cultured CD8+ T cells from PBMCs, taken from culture after CMV antigen stimulation. The chain joins TRBV27 to TRBJ2-7; tentatively, D is TRBD1 or TRBD2 (6 bases each). CDR3 sequence: CASSPRGGGANEQYF. The CDR3 DNA sequence: TGTGCCAGCAGTCCTCGCGGAGGGGGAGCGAACGAGCAGTACTTC.